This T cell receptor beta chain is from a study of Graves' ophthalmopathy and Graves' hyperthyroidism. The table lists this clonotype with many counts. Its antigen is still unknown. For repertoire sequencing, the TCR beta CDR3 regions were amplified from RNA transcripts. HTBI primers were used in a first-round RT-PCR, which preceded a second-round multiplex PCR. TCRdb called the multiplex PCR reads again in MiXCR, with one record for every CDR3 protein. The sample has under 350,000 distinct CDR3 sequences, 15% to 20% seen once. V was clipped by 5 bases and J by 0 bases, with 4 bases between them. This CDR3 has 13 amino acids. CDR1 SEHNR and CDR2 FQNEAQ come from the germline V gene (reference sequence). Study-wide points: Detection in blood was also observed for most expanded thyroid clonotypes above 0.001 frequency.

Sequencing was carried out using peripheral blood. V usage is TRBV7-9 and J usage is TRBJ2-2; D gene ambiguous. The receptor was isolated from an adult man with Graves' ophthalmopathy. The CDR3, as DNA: TGTGCCAGCAGCCGAGCGAACACCGGGGAGCTGTTTTTT. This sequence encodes CASSRANTGELFF.